Presented here are 18 T cell receptor beta chains from one specimen sequenced in a study of blood T cell repertoires in COVID-19. Sequencing was performed with immunoSEQ multiplex PCR; in TCRdb, only in-frame clones are kept and a portion is missing. The table records about 330,000 clones, around 89% of them present only once. Specimen: peripheral blood. These receptors were collected from a woman aged 50 to 60 with active or convalescent COVID-19.

The chain has TRBV19 and TRBJ2-2; TRBD2 matches 12 bases. The CDR3 contains 15 residues. After removal of 3 bases from V and 9 bases from J, the junction contained 5 bases not matched to a gene. The V gene's germline CDR1 is LNHDA and CDR2 SQIVND (reference sequence). CDR3 sequence reads: CASSIGLAGTRELFF. As DNA, the CDR3 is TGTGCCAGTAGTATCGGACTAGCGGGGACCAGGGAGCTGTTTTTT.

The rearrangement joins TRBV5-1 to TRBJ2-1; 7 bases agree with TRBD2. With V trimmed by 4 bases and J by 5 bases, 9 bases remained unmatched. The CDR3 totals 15 residues. CDR1 and CDR2 from the germline V gene are SGHRS and YFSETQ. The CDR3 DNA sequence: TGCGCCAGCAGCCCCCGGGACTACACGAACAATGAGCAGTTCTTC. Its translation is CASSPRDYTNNEQFF.

This clone was detected once. This chain links TRBV6-1 with TRBJ2-2; 7 positions match TRBD1. Per the germline V gene, CDR1 is MNHNS and CDR2 is SASEGT. V shed 3 bases, J shed 4 bases, and the junction held 2 bases outside the gene matches. The CDR3 has 14 residues. The CDR3 sequence: CASSDTGATGELFF. Here the CDR3 DNA reads TGTGCCAGCAGTGACACAGGGGCCACCGGGGAGCTGTTTTTT.

This rearrangement joins TRBV18 to TRBJ1-5, with 10 bases lining up with TRBD1. Looked up from germline, CDR1 is KGHSH and CDR2 is LQKENI. V gave up 6 bases and J gave up 4 bases; unmatched junction bases: 9. The CDR3 runs to 16 residues. The CDR3 DNA follows: TGTGCCAGCTCGCCGACCGGGACAGGGGTGAATCAGCCCCAGCATTTT. Translated, it gives CASSPTGTGVNQPQHF.

The chain joins TRBV6-6 to TRBJ1-1; D ambiguous. The CDR3 has 14 residues. Germline CDR1 MNHNY, CDR2 SVGAGI (reference sequence). Between the trimmed V and J ends, which lost 2 bases and 4 bases, there was a span of 11 bases. Here the CDR3 DNA reads TGTGCCAGCAGTTACGAGGGTGCGGGCACTGAAGCTTTCTTT. It encodes CASSYEGAGTEAFF.

The chain links TRBV6-2 or TRBV6-3 to TRBJ2-7; D remains unclear. CDR1 MNHEY and CDR2 SVGEGT come from the germline V gene. This CDR3 has 16 amino acids. The V end was cut by 3 bases, the J end by 5 bases, with 20 bases between. This chain's CDR3 is CASSYATAHPSDEQYF. CDR3 in DNA: TGTGCCAGCAGTTATGCTACAGCCCACCCTTCAGACGAGCAGTACTTC.

This clone appeared once. This chain joins TRBV2 and TRBJ1-5; TRBD1 matches at 7 bases. V lost 6 bases and J lost 0; bases outside the gene matches: 2. The CDR3 runs to 14 residues. Germline V gene sequence: CDR1 SNHLY, CDR2 FYNNEI. The CDR3 loop reads CASRQGDSNQPQHF. The DNA of the CDR3 is TGTGCCAGCAGGCAGGGGGATAGCAATCAGCCCCAGCATTTT.

The V call is TRBV30, the J call TRBJ1-2; 7 bases map to TRBD1. Losses at the gene ends were 0 bases for V and 7 bases for J; bases not matched to a gene: 5. Germline CDR1 reads GTSNPN; CDR2 reads SVGIG (reference sequence). The length of the CDR3 is 13 residues. CDR3 coding DNA: TGTGCCTGGAGTGTACGGGCAGGGGGTGGCTACACCTTC. It codes for CAWSVRAGGGYTF.

The rearrangement links TRBV25-1 to TRBJ2-1, with 8 bases fitting TRBD1. The junction had 10 bases not matched to a gene; V was cut back by 6 bases and J by 6 bases. CDR1 and CDR2 (germline): MGHDK, SYGVNS. CDR3 size: 15 residues. CDR3 bases: TGTGCCAGCAGAATAGCCGGGACAGGAGCCAATGAGCAGTTCTTC. Amino acids: CASRIAGTGANEQFF. Full variable domain (rest looked up from reference TRBV25-1 and TRBJ2-1): EADIYQTPRYLVIGTGKKITLECSQTMGHDKMYWYQQDPGMELHLIHYSYGVNSTEKGDLSSESTVSRIRTEHFPLTLESARPSHTSQYLCASRIAGTGANEQFFGPGTRLTVL.

This clone appeared once. The CDR3 DNA follows: TGTGCCAGCAGTTACCCAGGGGCCCCGGTTAGGGAGCAGTACTTC. It encodes CASSYPGAPVREQYF. The chain uses TRBV6-5 and TRBJ2-7, with D possibly TRBD1 on 6 matching bases. The CDR3 runs to 15 residues. The V gene's germline CDR1 is MNHEY and CDR2 SVGAGI. The V gene lost 2 bases and the J gene lost 7 bases, with 18 bases spanning the gap.

This chain joins TRBV9 and TRBJ2-3, with 13 nucleotides matching TRBD2. Germline V CDR1 and CDR2: SGDLS, YYNGEE. The CDR3 has 16 residues. The V and J ends lost 3 bases and 3 bases, in that order; junction bases with no gene match: 4. The CDR3 bases are TGTGCCAGCAGCGAAGGACTAGCGGGAGTGACAGATACGCAGTATTTT. Encoded protein: CASSEGLAGVTDTQYF.

The count of this clone is one. The rearrangement links TRBV6-5 to TRBJ1-6; D is uncertain. CDR3 length: 12 amino acids. CDR1 MNHEY and CDR2 SVGAGI come from the germline V gene. V was clipped by 5 bases and J by 8 bases, with 7 bases between them. CDR3 nucleotide sequence: TGTGCCAGCAGTATCCTTCATTCACCCCTCCACTTT. This translates into CASSILHSPLHF.

This chain joins TRBV12-3 or TRBV12-4 and TRBJ1-1; D is undetermined. The CDR3 length is 12 residues. V was cut by 7 bases and J by 1 base, with 7 bases left in between. The CDR3 coding sequence is TGTGCCAGCAAACCGGGGAACACTGAAGCTTTCTTT. It codes for CASKPGNTEAFF.

The V gene is TRBV25-1, the J gene TRBJ2-1; 8 bases fit TRBD2. CDR1 and CDR2 (germline): MGHDK, SYGVNS. The CDR3 sequence is 13 residues long. J gave up 6 bases and V 5 bases, and 3 bases lay outside the gene matches. The CDR3 is CASSRAGGNEQFF. CDR3 nucleotides: TGTGCCAGCAGTAGGGCGGGAGGCAATGAGCAGTTCTTC.

The chain employs TRBV14 and TRBJ1-4, with TRBD1 identical over 7 bases. Germline-derived CDR1 and CDR2 are SGHDN and FVKESK. The CDR3 runs to 18 residues. Losses at the gene ends were 3 bases for V and 0 bases for J; bases not matched to a gene: 10. In DNA, the CDR3 is TGTGCCAGCAGCCACCGGGACAGTAGATTTGCAACTAATGAAAAACTGTTTTTT. It yields the protein CASSHRDSRFATNEKLFF.

The V gene is TRBV12-3 or TRBV12-4, the J gene TRBJ1-2; D is perhaps TRBD1 (6 bases). This CDR3 has 13 residues. The ends were cut back, 5 bases at V and 6 bases at J, with 13 bases in the middle. This chain's CDR3 is CASSPVGGHGYTF. The CDR3 DNA reads TGTGCCAGCAGTCCCGTCGGGGGGCATGGCTACACCTTC.

This sequence joins TRBV27 and TRBJ1-4, with 9 nucleotides matching TRBD1. Germline lookup yields CDR1 MNHEY and CDR2 SMNVEV (reference sequence). CDR3 length: 15 amino acids. J was trimmed by 10 bases and V by 3 bases; bases with no gene match: 9. The chain's CDR3 is CASSFVWTGVGKLFF. CDR3 in DNA: TGTGCCAGCAGTTTTGTATGGACAGGGGTGGGAAAACTGTTTTTT. Drawing the rest from reference TRBV27 and TRBJ1-4, the complete variable domain is EAQVTQNPRYLITVTGKKLTVTCSQNMNHEYMSWYRQDPGLGLRQIYYSMNVEVTDKGDVPEGYKVSRKEKRNFPLILESPSPNQTSLYFCASSFVWTGVGKLFFGSGTQLSVL.

V usage is TRBV10-3 and J usage is TRBJ2-2; possibly TRBD1 for D (6 bases). The V gene lost 7 bases and the J gene lost 3 bases, with 12 bases spanning the gap. Germline V lookup: CDR1 ENHRY, CDR2 SYGVKD. This CDR3 comprises 14 residues. The CDR3 loop is CAINNRVDTGELFF. As DNA, the CDR3 is TGTGCCATCAATAACAGGGTGGACACCGGGGAGCTGTTTTTT.